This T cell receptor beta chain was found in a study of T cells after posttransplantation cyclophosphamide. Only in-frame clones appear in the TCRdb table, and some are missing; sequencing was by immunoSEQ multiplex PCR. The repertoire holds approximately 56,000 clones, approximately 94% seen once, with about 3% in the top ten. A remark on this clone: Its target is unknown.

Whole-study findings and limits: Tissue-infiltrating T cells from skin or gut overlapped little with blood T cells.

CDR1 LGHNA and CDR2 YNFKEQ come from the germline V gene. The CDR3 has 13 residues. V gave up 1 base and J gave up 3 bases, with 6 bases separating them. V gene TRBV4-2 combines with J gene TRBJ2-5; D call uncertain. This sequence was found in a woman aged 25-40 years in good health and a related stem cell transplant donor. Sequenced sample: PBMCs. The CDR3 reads CASSQVFEETQYF. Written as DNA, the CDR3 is TGTGCCAGCAGCCAAGTCTTCGAAGAGACCCAGTACTTC.